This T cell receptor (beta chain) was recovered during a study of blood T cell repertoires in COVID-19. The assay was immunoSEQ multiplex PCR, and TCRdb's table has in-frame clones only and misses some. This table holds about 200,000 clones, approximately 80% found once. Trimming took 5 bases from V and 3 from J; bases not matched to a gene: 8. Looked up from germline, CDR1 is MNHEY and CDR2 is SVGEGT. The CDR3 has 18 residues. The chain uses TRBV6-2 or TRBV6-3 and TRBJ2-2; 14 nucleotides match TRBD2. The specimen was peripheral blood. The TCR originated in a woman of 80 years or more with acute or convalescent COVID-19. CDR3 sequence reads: CASSRTSGGYRDTGELFF. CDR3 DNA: TGTGCCAGCAGTAGGACTAGCGGGGGGTATAGAGACACCGGGGAGCTGTTTTTT.